The clone carrying this TCR beta chain has ten or more counts. The sample belongs to a study of blood T cell repertoires in COVID-19. The method was immunoSEQ multiplex PCR; TCRdb's version includes in-frame clones alone and lacks a portion of them. The sample lists approximately 200,000 clones, 85% occurring once. The study drew participants aged about 18 to 95 years from approximately 25 US areas. Clinical histories supplied by participants themselves formed the basis of cohort assignment. The recovered donors of Cohort 3 showed two negative PCRs, clearance, or symptom resolution. Losses at the gene ends were 5 bases for V and 7 bases for J; bases not matched to a gene: 12. Germline-derived CDR1 and CDR2 are MNHNY and SVGAGI (reference sequence). CDR3 length: 17 residues.

This sequence was found in a man aged 35 to 55 who had recovered from COVID-19. The specimen sequenced was PBMCs or T cells enriched from blood (not recorded which). The rearrangement uses TRBV6-6 and TRBJ1-6; 9 nucleotides agree with TRBD1. The CDR3 DNA reads TGTGCCAGCAGTCCGCCGGGACAGGGAGCGACAAATTCACCCCTCCACTTT. As protein: CASSPPGQGATNSPLHF.